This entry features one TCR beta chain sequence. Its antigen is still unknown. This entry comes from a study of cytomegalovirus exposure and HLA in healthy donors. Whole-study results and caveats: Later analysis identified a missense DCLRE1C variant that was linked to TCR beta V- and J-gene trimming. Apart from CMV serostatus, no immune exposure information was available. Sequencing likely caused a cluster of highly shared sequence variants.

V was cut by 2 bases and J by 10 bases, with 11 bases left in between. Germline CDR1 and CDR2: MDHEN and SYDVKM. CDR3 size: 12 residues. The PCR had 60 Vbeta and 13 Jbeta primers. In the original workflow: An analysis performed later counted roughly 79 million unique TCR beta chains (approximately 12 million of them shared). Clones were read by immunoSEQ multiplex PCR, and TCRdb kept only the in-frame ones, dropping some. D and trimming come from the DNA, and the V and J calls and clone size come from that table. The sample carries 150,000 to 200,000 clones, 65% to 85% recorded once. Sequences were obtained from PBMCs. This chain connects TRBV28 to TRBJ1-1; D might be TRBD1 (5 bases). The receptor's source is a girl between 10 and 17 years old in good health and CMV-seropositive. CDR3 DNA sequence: TGTGCCAGCAGTTTAGTAGGCCAGGGAGCTTTCTTT. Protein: CASSLVGQGAFF.